Following are 23 T cell receptor beta chains from one sample sequenced in a study of T cell repertoires in cytomegalovirus infection. One entry per CDR3 protein results from TCRdb running MiXCR on the reads. The sample lists around 530,000 distinct CDR3 sequences; less than 30% were seen once. Input material: PBMCs. All receptors derive from a human donor in good health (CMV status not recorded). Some clones in this sample may be carry-over from other donors' samples.

This clonotype was counted at least ten times. V gene TRBV5-4 combines with J gene TRBJ1-2, with no clear D. The CDR3 is made up of 14 amino acids. V lost 0 bases and J lost 1, with 7 bases in between. The germline V gene encodes CDR1 SGHNT and CDR2 YYREEE (reference sequence). The CDR3, as DNA: TGTGCCAGCAGCTTGGGGAAGGGTAACTATGGCTACACCTTC. Protein product: CASSLGKGNYGYTF. The variable domain in full, with the rest retrieved from reference TRBV5-4 and TRBJ1-2, is ETGVTQSPTHLIKTRGQQVTLRCSSQSGHNTVSWYQQALGQGPQFIFQYYREEENGRGNFPPRFSGLQFPNYSSELNVNALELDDSALYLCASSLGKGNYGYTFGSGTRLTVV.

This clonotype was observed at least ten times. This chain uses TRBV7-2 with TRBJ1-4, with no clear D. Trimming removed 1 base at V and 4 bases at J, with 7 bases between. Germline CDR1 reads SGHTA; CDR2 reads FQGNSA. CDR3 length: 14 amino acids. The CDR3: CASSLGPLNEKLFF. CDR3 in DNA: TGTGCCAGCAGCTTAGGGCCTCTTAATGAAAAACTGTTTTTT. Variable domain in full (rest from reference TRBV7-2 and TRBJ1-4): GAGVSQSPSNKVTEKGKDVELRCDPISGHTALYWYRQSLGQGLEFLIYFQGNSAPDKSGLPSDRFSAERTGGSVSTLTIQRTQQEDSAVYLCASSLGPLNEKLFFGSGTQLSVL.

This clonotype was observed a handful of times. V and J are TRBV19 and TRBJ2-2; D is uncertain. Trimming took off 3 bases at V and 4 bases at J, with 6 bases between the two ends. The CDR3 contains 13 residues. Germline V gives CDR1 LNHDA, CDR2 SQIVND (reference sequence). CDR3 in amino acids: CASSIWLTGELFF. CDR3 DNA sequence: TGTGCCAGTAGTATTTGGCTCACCGGGGAGCTGTTTTTT.

This chain links TRBV12-3 or TRBV12-4 with TRBJ1-3, with D hard to call. V was shortened by 5 bases and J by 3 bases, with 11 bases between the two germline ends. The CDR3 spans 14 residues. The CDR3 loop is CASSIRSGGNTIYF. Written as DNA, the CDR3 is TGTGCCAGCAGTATCCGAAGTGGTGGAAACACCATATATTTT.

This clonotype was detected only a few times. The genes are TRBV28 and TRBJ2-1; D assignment may be TRBD1 or TRBD2 (5 bases each). The germline V gene has CDR1 MDHEN and CDR2 SYDVKM. The V gene lost 5 bases and the J gene lost 3 bases, with 14 bases spanning the gap. CDR3 length: 15 residues. CDR3 protein: CASSQPGRHYNEQFF. For the CDR3, the DNA is TGTGCCAGCAGTCAACCGGGACGGCACTACAATGAGCAGTTCTTC.

In this sample, this clonotype turned up once. Given a much more abundant clone one base away, this may be a read error. The gene calls are TRBV7-6 and TRBJ2-7; tentatively, D is TRBD1 or TRBD2 (5 bases each). The germline V gene encodes CDR1 SGHVS and CDR2 FNYEAQ. This CDR3 has 15 amino acids. V was shortened by 5 bases and J by 0 bases, with 14 bases between the two germline ends. The CDR3 DNA reads as TGTGCCAGCAGCCTACAGGACTGCGACTCCTACGAGCAGTACGTC. Its translation: CASSLQDCDSYEQYV.

The chain combines TRBV4-2 with TRBJ2-3; 8 bases map to TRBD2. The CDR3 is 17 amino acids. The trim removed 1 base at V and 4 bases at J, leaving 10 bases unmatched. In germline, CDR1 is LGHNA, CDR2 YNFKEQ. DNA for the CDR3: TGTGCCAGCAGCCAAGTCATGCGGGAGGACTTCCCAGATACGCAGTATTTT. As protein: CASSQVMREDFPDTQYF.

This clonotype was found many times. This chain uses TRBV19 with TRBJ2-1, with D possibly matching TRBD1 (5 bases). V lost 8 bases to trimming and J lost 0 bases, with 11 bases between them. The CDR3 runs to 14 residues. Germline values: CDR1 LNHDA, CDR2 SQIVND (reference sequence). The DNA of the CDR3 is TGTGCCAGTGGGGCGGTAGGCTCCTACAATGAGCAGTTCTTC. Translated, it gives CASGAVGSYNEQFF. Full variable domain (remainder filled in from reference TRBV19 and TRBJ2-1): DGGITQSPKYLFRKEGQNVTLSCEQNLNHDAMYWYRQDPGQGLRLIYYSQIVNDFQKGDIAEGYSVSREKKESFPLTVTSAQKNPTAFYLCASGAVGSYNEQFFGPGTRLTVL.

This clonotype was observed a few times. This chain joins TRBV7-9 and TRBJ1-4, with a tentative D call TRBD1 (5 bases). Germline values: CDR1 SEHNR, CDR2 FQNEAQ (reference sequence). Trimming shortened V by 3 bases and J by 3 bases, and 8 bases separated the two germline ends. This CDR3 is 14 amino acids long. The CDR3 reads CASSLTEANEKLFF. The CDR3 DNA sequence: TGTGCCAGCAGCTTGACAGAGGCTAATGAAAAACTGTTTTTT.

The table lists this clonotype with a few counts. This may arise from a read error, as a much more abundant clone is one base away. The J gene is TRBJ2-1, the V gene TRBV7-3; D is undetermined. The germline gives CDR1 SGHTA, CDR2 FQGTGA. This CDR3 contains 12 residues. V was cut by 4 bases and J by 6 bases, with 7 bases left in between. The CDR3 loop is CASSSVSNEQFF. The CDR3 DNA follows: TGTGCCAGCAGCTCCGTATCCAATGAGCAGTTCTTC.

This clonotype was observed at least ten times. This chain connects TRBV7-2 to TRBJ2-1; tentatively, D is TRBD2 (6 bases). The germline CDR1 and CDR2 sequences are SGHTA and FQGNSA. V was cut by 3 bases and J by 2 bases, with 8 bases left in between. The length of the CDR3 is 14 residues. CDR3 protein: CASSFTSPYNEQFF. CDR3 nucleotides: TGTGCCAGCAGCTTCACTAGCCCCTACAATGAGCAGTTCTTC.

This clonotype was seen a few times. V and J are TRBV6-6 and TRBJ2-1; D assignment may be TRBD1 or TRBD2 (6 bases each). V was shortened by 6 bases and J by 7 bases, with 22 bases between the two germline ends. Germline values: CDR1 MNHNY, CDR2 SVGAGI (reference sequence). The CDR3 has 16 residues. The CDR3 DNA reads TGTGCCAGCAGGGACCGTAGGGGGGCGTCTGGGAATGAGCAGTTCTTC. This codes for CASRDRRGASGNEQFF.

The gene calls are TRBV28 and TRBJ1-3; 8 bases are shared with TRBD1. J lost 0 bases, V lost 7 bases, and 14 bases had no gene match. CDR1 is MDHEN, CDR2 SYDVKM, per germline. This CDR3 contains 18 residues. The CDR3 is CASTFTLTGASSGNTIYF. The CDR3 coding sequence is TGTGCCAGCACTTTTACTCTGACAGGGGCAAGCTCTGGAAACACCATATATTTT.

V usage is TRBV27 and J usage is TRBJ2-7, with D perhaps matching TRBD1 or TRBD2 (6 bases each). The CDR3 has 15 residues. In germline, CDR1 is MNHEY, CDR2 SMNVEV (reference sequence). The germline V and J ends were trimmed by 3 bases and 4 bases, with 16 bases remaining between them. The chain's CDR3 is CASSFSTGGSYEQYF. The CDR3 DNA sequence: TGTGCCAGCAGTTTTTCGACAGGAGGGTCATACGAGCAGTACTTC.

This clonotype has just a few counts. The chain couples TRBV29-1 to TRBJ1-1, with 8 bases aligning to TRBD1. In germline, CDR1 is SQVTM, CDR2 ANQGSEA. This CDR3 is built from 13 residues. Germline trimming cut 0 bases from V and 4 bases from J; bases unmatched to any gene: 1. CDR3 bases: TGCAGCGTTGAAGAACAGGGGGTCACTGAAGCTTTCTTT. Amino acid sequence: CSVEEQGVTEAFF.

The table lists this clonotype with a few counts. The chain links TRBV28 to TRBJ2-5; D unresolved. The V and J ends lost 2 bases and 3 bases respectively, with 7 bases between them. Germline CDR1 MDHEN, CDR2 SYDVKM. The CDR3 runs to 13 residues. The CDR3 spells CASSLPGKETQYF. The CDR3 bases are TGTGCCAGCAGTTTACCAGGAAAAGAGACCCAGTACTTC.

Points on this clonotype: An end of the junction differs from the germline gene, which may be a read error. The chain carries TRBV4-1 and TRBJ2-3, with 12 bases matching TRBD2. CDR3 length: 15 amino acids. Per the germline V gene, CDR1 is MGHRA and CDR2 is YSYEKL. In nucleotides, the CDR3 is TGTGCCAGCTCGACTAGCGGGAGAAACCCAGATACGCAGTATTTT. The encoded protein is CASSTSGRNPDTQYF.

The rearrangement uses TRBV7-2 and TRBJ2-2; no clear D gene. There are 17 residues in the CDR3. Trimming took 1 base from V and 4 from J, leaving 16 bases between them. CDR1 and CDR2 from the germline V gene are SGHTA and FQGNSA. CDR3 DNA: TGTGCCAGCAGCTTAGATGGGCCCACGGGTGGCACCGGGGAGCTGTTTTTT. As protein: CASSLDGPTGGTGELFF.

Only a few counts were recorded for this clonotype. The genes are TRBV2 and TRBJ2-1, with 12 bases fitting TRBD2. The CDR3 consists of 15 residues. Germline V gives CDR1 SNHLY, CDR2 FYNNEI. J lost 15 bases, V lost 1 base, and 10 bases had no gene match. The CDR3 loop is CASSEEALAGGSRFF. CDR3 in DNA: TGTGCCAGCAGTGAAGAGGCGCTAGCGGGGGGGAGTAGGTTCTTC.

The chain recombines TRBV11-2 with TRBJ2-1, with TRBD2 matching over 12 bases. This CDR3 has 14 amino acids. Germline V gives CDR1 SGHAT, CDR2 FQNNGV. Germline trimming cut 4 bases from V and 9 bases from J; bases unmatched to any gene: 4. Here the CDR3 DNA reads TGTGCCAGCAGCTCAAGGACTAGCGGGACTGAGCAGTTCTTC. Protein sequence: CASSSRTSGTEQFF.

This chain uses TRBV2 with TRBJ2-2; D may be TRBD2 (5 bases). The CDR3 runs 14 residues. V was cut by 6 bases and J by 4 bases, with 12 bases left in between. CDR1 is SNHLY, CDR2 FYNNEI, per germline. CDR3 sequence: CASRGVHFTGELFF. Here the CDR3 DNA reads TGTGCCAGCAGGGGAGTCCATTTCACCGGGGAGCTGTTTTTT.

This clonotype was observed a single time. This chain links TRBV3-1 with TRBJ1-5; no clear D gene. The CDR3 runs to 13 residues. The V gene's germline CDR1 is LGHDT and CDR2 YNNKEL (reference sequence). V was clipped by 6 bases and J by 6 bases, with 12 bases between them. The CDR3 DNA is TGTGCCAGCAGTCGGGCCCTTGGTCAGCCCCAGCATTTT. Amino acid sequence: CASSRALGQPQHF. Combining the CDR3 with reference TRBV3-1 and TRBJ1-5 gives the whole variable domain DTAVSQTPKYLVTQMGNDKSIKCEQNLGHDTMYWYKQDSKKFLKIMFSYNNKELIINETVPNRFSPKSPDKAHLNLHINSLELGDSAVYFCASSRALGQPQHFGDGTRLSIL.

This clonotype was recorded at least ten times. The V and J genes are TRBV7-2 and TRBJ2-7, with a tentative D call TRBD2 (7 bases). V dropped 2 bases and J dropped 6 bases, with 14 bases sitting between them. The CDR3 covers 14 residues. Looked up from germline, CDR1 is SGHTA and CDR2 is FQGNSA. The DNA for the CDR3 is TGTGCCAGCAGCTTATTGGGGGGGCCCGCCGAGCAGTACTTC. Its protein is CASSLLGGPAEQYF.